This paragraph covers one T cell receptor (beta chain) sequence. Its target is not known. This may be a read error, as it is one base from a much larger clone. Looked up from germline, CDR1 is KGHDR and CDR2 is SFDVKD. The CDR3 contains 12 residues. V lost 7 bases to trimming and J lost 3 bases, with 9 bases between them. It was from about 19,000 to 1,100,000 sorted cells, with 10%, 30% or 50% RNA, that naive CD8 libraries came. A CD8+CD4-CCR7+CD45RA+ gate was used to sort naive CD8 T cells. This sample is part of a study of molecular identifiers for immune sequencing clone quantification. The use of previously described methods and listed TCR primers produced the bulk TCR libraries. TCRdb itself ran the PCR reads through MiXCR, one entry per CDR3 protein. The sample contains roughly 630,000 distinct CDR3 sequences, over 25% of which appear only once. Overall study findings and caveats: More than 97% of effector molecules, versus under 1% of naive-cell molecules, belonged to clones above 20 RNA copies.

This rearrangement joins TRBV24-1 to TRBJ2-7; a possible D gene is TRBD2 (5 bases). This sequence was found in a human donor in good health. Some libraries in this study had Jurkat cell RNA spiked in. What was sequenced was naive CD8+ T cells from blood, with Jurkat cell RNA spiked in. Stated subset: FACS-sorted CD8+CD4-CCR7+CD45RA+ naive T cells. The CDR3 loop reads CATSLEGYEQYF. The CDR3 region has the DNA TGTGCCACCAGCTTAGAGGGCTACGAGCAGTACTTC.